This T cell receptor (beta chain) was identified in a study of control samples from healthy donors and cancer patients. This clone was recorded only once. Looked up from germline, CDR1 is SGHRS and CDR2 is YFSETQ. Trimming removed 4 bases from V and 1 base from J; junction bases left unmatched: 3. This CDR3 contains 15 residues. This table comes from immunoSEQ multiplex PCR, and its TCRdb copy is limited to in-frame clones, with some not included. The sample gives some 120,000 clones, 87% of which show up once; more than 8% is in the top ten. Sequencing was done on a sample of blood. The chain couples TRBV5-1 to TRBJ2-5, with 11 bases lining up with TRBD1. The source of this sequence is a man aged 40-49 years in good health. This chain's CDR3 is CASSRTGGSQETQYF. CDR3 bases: TGCGCCAGCAGCCGGACAGGGGGCTCCCAAGAGACCCAGTACTTC. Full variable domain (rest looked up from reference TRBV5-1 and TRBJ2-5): KAGVTQTPRYLIKTRGQQVTLSCSPISGHRSVSWYQQTPGQGLQFLFEYFSETQRNKGNFPGRFSGRQFSNSRSEMNVSTLELGDSALYLCASSRTGGSQETQYFGPGTRLLVL.